This T cell receptor (beta chain) comes out of a study of blood T cell repertoires in COVID-19. The data were produced by immunoSEQ multiplex PCR, yet TCRdb's version contains in-frame clones alone and is incomplete. In the table there are more than 200,000 clones, about 88% of which are singletons. This clone was observed a single time. The germline CDR1 and CDR2 sequences are LGHNA and YSLEER. V was pared by 1 base and J by 6 bases, with 15 bases between. The CDR3 has 15 residues. The TCR sequence derives from a man aged 30 to 39 with active or convalescent COVID-19. V usage is TRBV4-3 and J usage is TRBJ1-1, with D possibly being TRBD1 (5 bases). Sequencing was carried out using peripheral blood. For the CDR3, the DNA is TGCGCCAGCAGCCAAGTGAACAGGATCTTCTCTGAAGCTTTCTTT. Translation: CASSQVNRIFSEAFF.